These T cell receptor beta chains were read from a single sample in a study of cytomegalovirus exposure and HLA in healthy donors. Assay used: immunoSEQ multiplex PCR; TCRdb lists only in-frame clones, some missing. The sample contains hundreds of thousands of clones, approximately 90% of which appear only once. What was sequenced was PBMCs. The receptor set was obtained from a woman aged 18 to 35 in good health and CMV-seronegative. The CDR3 runs from the conserved cysteine through the conserved F or W.

>TRBJ2-5|TRBV29-1
CSVDGQLDQETQYF
>TRBJ1-4|TRBV5-1
CASSFGGTTATNEKLFF
>TRBJ2-2|TRBV5-8
CAIGGGLPNTGELFF
>TRBJ1-2|TRBV27
CASRKTGTGGYYGYTF
>TRBJ2-7|TRBV5-1
CASSLLSSGGPYEQYF
>TRBJ2-2|TRBV2
CASSGKRVTGELFF
>TRBJ2-1|TRBV6-5
CASSRATSGGHEQFF
>TRBJ1-2|TRBV5-1
CASSSTPGQGGSMRGYNYGYTF
>TRBJ2-7|TRBV28
CASSAPGLGTYEQYF
>TRBJ1-2|TRBV11-2
CASSLGPRDRTGGGYTF
>TRBJ2-7|TRBV7-6
CSSSQGRSYEQYF
>TRBJ2-1|TRBV9
CASSVYTHNEQFF
>TRBJ2-7|TRBV15
CATSSGAVYEQYF
>TRBJ1-1|TRBV23-1
CASSQSWAPRFSAFF
>TRBJ2-5|TRBV7-3
CASSLMGTVQETQYF
>TRBJ2-7|TRBV9
CASSVGPSGGAYEQYF
>TRBJ2-7|TRBV27
CASSLGETYEQYF
>TRBJ1-6|TRBV7-2
CASSLALPAGAPLHF
>TRBJ1-5|TRBV6-1
CASSDHPLRGGELPNQPQHF
>TRBJ1-4|TRBV10-1
CASSDPEAGRLCDEKLFF
>TRBJ2-3|TRBV4-2
CASAAGGLDTQYF
>TRBJ2-7|TRBV13
CASSFLASSYEQYF
>TRBJ2-4|TRBV13
CASSLFPGDSSNIQYF
>TRBJ1-2|TRBV6-4
CASMRDSSGNYGYTF
>TRBJ1-2|TRBV6-5
CASSPGGDGYTF
>TRBJ2-7|TRBV4-2
CASSRLTGPYEQYF
>TRBJ1-4|TRBV2
CASSEAQGTGEKLFF
>TRBJ1-1|TRBV29-1
CSVEQLIGVNTEAFF
>TRBJ1-1|TRBV19
CASSGDRGDTEAFF
>TRBJ1-1|TRBV6-5
CASGSGTEAFF
>TRBJ2-3|TRBV19
CASSIYPPGLTDTQYF
>TRBJ1-2|TRBV5-1
CASSSQPGGNYGYTF
>TRBJ2-1|TRBV11-3
CASSKGQLGDEQFF
>TRBJ2-3|TRBV2
CASSETSGYTDTQYF
>TRBJ2-7|TRBV27
CASSFGGSYEQYF
>TRBJ2-1|TRBV7-3
CASSFPGGGQFF
>TRBJ2-3|TRBV5-1
CASSPGLVSTDTQYF
>TRBJ2-5|TRBV5-1
CASSLASDLGETQYF
>TRBJ1-3|TRBV6-5
CASSYSFQGNTIYF
>TRBJ2-3|TRBV21-1
CASSKPQGPRDTQYF
>TRBJ1-2|TRBV29-1
CSGGTGAYGYTF
>TRBJ1-5|TRBV4-1
CASSQLPGFGQPQHF
>TRBJ2-7|TRBV5-1
CASRGGTDHIEQYF
>TRBJ1-6|TRBV10-2
CASLGQGTSPLHF
>TRBJ2-2|TRBV27
CASRSITSSPAGELFF
>TRBJ1-2|TRBV11-2
CASSLESNYGYTF
>TRBJ1-2|TRBV10-2
CASTRDRGYGYTF
>TRBJ1-6|TRBV9
CASSVGQNNSPLHF
>TRBJ2-4|TRBV7-6
CASSLALLAKNIQYF
>TRBJ2-1|TRBV4-1
CASSPSGGSYNEQFF